This entry features one T cell receptor (beta chain) sequence. Antigen: not known. The sample comes from a study of siplizumab effects on memory and regulatory T cells. Study conclusions and caveats: Researchers could not give a naive or memory phenotype to roughly 75-96% of proliferating CD4+ or CD8+ clones. Mappable alloreactive CD4+ clones came from Treg cells more than 60% of the time on average with siplizumab, against about 25% in controls. Naive T cells were seen as more diverse than memory cells and as major alloresponse contributors.

The study assayed about 10^5 TCR templates per sample. Profiled with immunoSEQ multiplex PCR; TCRdb holds only in-frame clones, not every one. The profile shows around 87,000 clones, 80% to 90% of them singletons. The CDR3 consists of 12 residues. V shed 6 bases and J shed 6 bases, with 8 bases lying between them. From germline, CDR1 is MNHEY and CDR2 SVGAGI. The sequenced sample was CD4+ T cells sorted from blood. V is TRBV6-5 and J is TRBJ2-2, with D unclear. The TCR was taken from a human donor in good health. CDR3 residues: CASRRFAGELFF. Here the CDR3 DNA reads TGTGCCAGCAGGCGGTTTGCCGGGGAGCTGTTTTTT.